This is a list of T cell receptor beta chains from one sample in a study of blood T cells in healthy people across ages. MiXCR, run by TCRdb on the 5' RACE reads, gives a single entry per CDR3 protein. The sample lists about 780,000 distinct CDR3 sequences; roughly 46% were seen once. Sequenced input: blood. These receptors were taken from a man aged 80 or over in good health. The CDR3 runs from the conserved cysteine through the conserved F or W. Fields, in order: V gene, clone size, D gene, J gene, CDR3 DNA, CDR3 protein. D genes are given only for firm matches. Part of the rows lack a size; the others show once, few, many or a class for expanded clones.

>TRBV7-2|.|TRBD2|TRBJ2-5
TGTGCCAGCAGCTTAAGACTAGCAAGAATGGTCCAAGAGACCCAGTACTTC
CASSLRLARMVQETQYF
>TRBV15|few|.|TRBJ1-1
TGTGCCACCAGCAGAGGGGACGGAGCCGAAAAAGCTTTCTTT
CATSRGDGAEKAFF
>TRBV28|few|TRBD2|TRBJ2-1
TGTGCCAGCAGTTTAAAATCTAGGGGACTAGCGGGGCATGAGCAGTTCTTC
CASSLKSRGLAGHEQFF
>TRBV11-3|many|.|TRBJ2-3
TGTGCCAGCAGCTTTGGAGGAGAAACAGATACGCAGTATTTT
CASSFGGETDTQYF
>TRBV6-6|.|TRBD2|TRBJ2-5
TGTGCCAGCAGTTTACTGGCTAGCGGGACCCAAGAGACCCAGTACTTC
CASSLLASGTQETQYF
>TRBV7-2|few|.|TRBJ1-4
TGTGCCAGCATCAATCCGAGGACTAATGAAAAACTGTTTTTT
CASINPRTNEKLFF
>TRBV10-3|.|TRBD2|TRBJ2-3
TGTGCCATCAGTGAGTCGACTAGCGCCACAGATACGCAGTATTTT
CAISESTSATDTQYF
>TRBV25-1|few|TRBD1|TRBJ1-6
TGTGCCAGCAGCCTCAGGGGGAGCTCCTATAATTCACCCCTCCACTTT
CASSLRGSSYNSPLHF
>TRBV7-9|.|.|TRBJ1-4
TGTGCCAGCAGCAGGGTCACTAATGAAAAACTGTTTTTT
CASSRVTNEKLFF
>TRBV10-3|.|TRBD2|TRBJ2-1
TGTGCCATCAGCCCGGGACTAGCGGGAGAGGAGCAGTTCTTC
CAISPGLAGEEQFF
>TRBV4-2|.|TRBD2|TRBJ2-3
TGTGCCAGCAGCCAAGGAGCGGGAGTGGCAGATACGCAGTATTTT
CASSQGAGVADTQYF
>TRBV12-3/TRBV12-4|.|TRBD2|TRBJ2-5
TGTGCCAGCAGTAAGACGATTAGCGGGACGGGGACCCAGTACTTC
CASSKTISGTGTQYF
>TRBV18|.|.|TRBJ1-2
TGTGCCAGCTCACCCGCTGGTGGCTACACCTTC
CASSPAGGYTF
>TRBV2|few|.|TRBJ2-7
TGTGCCAGCAGTCGCGCGCCGGACGTGAATGAGCAGTACTTC
CASSRAPDVNEQYF
>TRBV7-3|few|.|TRBJ2-7
TGTGCCAGCAGCTTAAACAGCGGCGAGCAGTACTTC
CASSLNSGEQYF
>TRBV4-1|.|.|TRBJ1-2
TGCGCCAGCAGCCCCACCGGGGCGGAGGAGGATGGCTACACCTTC
CASSPTGAEEDGYTF
>TRBV11-2|.|.|TRBJ2-5
TGTGCCAGCAGCTTAGTAGGGGGAGTCCAAGGCCTGAGCCAAGAGACCCAGTACTTC
CASSLVGGVQGLSQETQYF
>TRBV11-2|.|.|TRBJ2-1
TGTGCCAGCAGAAAGAGGACAAACGAGCAGTTCTTC
CASRKRTNEQFF